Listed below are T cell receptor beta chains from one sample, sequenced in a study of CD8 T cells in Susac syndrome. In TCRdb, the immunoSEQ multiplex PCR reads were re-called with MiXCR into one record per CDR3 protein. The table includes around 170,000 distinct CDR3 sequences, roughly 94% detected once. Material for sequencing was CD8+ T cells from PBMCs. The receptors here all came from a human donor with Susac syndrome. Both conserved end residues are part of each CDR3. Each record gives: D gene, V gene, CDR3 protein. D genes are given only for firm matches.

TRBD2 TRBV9 CASSVSGEGSGDARYNEQFF
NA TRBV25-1 CASSAGLPTRGDTQYF
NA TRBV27 CASSLTYSRGGELFF
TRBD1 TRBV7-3 CASSLSGQGSYEQYF
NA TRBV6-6 CASSYPGRIEQYF
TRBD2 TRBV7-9 CASSRGLAGEVNEQFF
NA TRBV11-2 CASSQIPGEKNTEAFF
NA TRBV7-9 CASSFGQYGDTQYF
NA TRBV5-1 CASRSDNSGNTIYF
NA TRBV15 CATSRDGRVQETQYF
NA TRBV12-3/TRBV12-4 CASSLTGEKLFF
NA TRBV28 CASSRTSPSYNEQFF
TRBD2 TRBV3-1 CASSPSSGAYEQYF
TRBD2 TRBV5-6 CASSPTPTSSNEQFF
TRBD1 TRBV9 CASSVGPGGSYNEQFF
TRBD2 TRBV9 CASSARTSGATWNEQFF
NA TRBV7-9 CASSLAQGWATDTQYF
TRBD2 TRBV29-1 CSVEGGRLAGIETQYF
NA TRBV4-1 CASSQEGLYGYTF
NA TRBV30 CAWSASGNTEAFF
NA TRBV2 CASSEALGIYEQYF
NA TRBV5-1 CASSLGGLRNQPQHF
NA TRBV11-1 CASSSRVMGTEAFF
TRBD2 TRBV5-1 CASSLAGRGGPETQYF
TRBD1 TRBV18 CASSPGQWSYEQYF
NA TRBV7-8 CASSLRLGGTNYGYTF
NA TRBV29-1 CSVDRGLRGNSYNEQFF
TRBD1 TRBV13 CASSPWGYLGTGEIDTEAFF
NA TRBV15 CATSPTRSSSYEQYF
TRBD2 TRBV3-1 CASSHRLANGQFF
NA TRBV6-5 CASSFGNIQYF
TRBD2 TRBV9 CASRLGLADYNEQFF
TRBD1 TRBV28 CASSPFPDRAETFF
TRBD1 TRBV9 CASSVGLFGGQADYEQYF
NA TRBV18 CASSRGGATNEKLFF
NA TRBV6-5 CASSYTVAGTDTQYF
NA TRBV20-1 CSATQTRARGDYEQFF
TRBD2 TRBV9 CASSVTSGRGELFF
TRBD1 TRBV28 CASTVTGSSYEQYF
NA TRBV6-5 CASSYGPTDSTDTQYF
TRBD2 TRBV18 CASSPPSKTSGGYEQYF
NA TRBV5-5 CASTQNTEAFF
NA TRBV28 CASTDNTEAFF
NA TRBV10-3 CAILDGDYEQYF
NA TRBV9 CASSVNRVYTDTQYF
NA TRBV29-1 CSVDGGPNSYEQYF
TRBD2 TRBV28 CASRSGRPQYNEQFF
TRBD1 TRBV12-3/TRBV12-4 CASSRRQGFIGELFF
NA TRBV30 CAWSTTNYGYTF
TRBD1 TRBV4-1 CASSSRTGGAELQYF
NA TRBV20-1 CSAPGPRTVGTEAFF
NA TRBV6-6 CASSPAANYGYTF
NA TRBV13 CASSFSGETQYF
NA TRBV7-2 CASSVGGVRGYTF
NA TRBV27 CASKGETQYF
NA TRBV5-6 CASSLYSSGANVLTF
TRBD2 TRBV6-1 CASRAPGLVNIQYF
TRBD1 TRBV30 CAWSALGQGKYEQYF
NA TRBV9 CASSVAGAYNEQFF
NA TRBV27 CASRMGVGTEAFF